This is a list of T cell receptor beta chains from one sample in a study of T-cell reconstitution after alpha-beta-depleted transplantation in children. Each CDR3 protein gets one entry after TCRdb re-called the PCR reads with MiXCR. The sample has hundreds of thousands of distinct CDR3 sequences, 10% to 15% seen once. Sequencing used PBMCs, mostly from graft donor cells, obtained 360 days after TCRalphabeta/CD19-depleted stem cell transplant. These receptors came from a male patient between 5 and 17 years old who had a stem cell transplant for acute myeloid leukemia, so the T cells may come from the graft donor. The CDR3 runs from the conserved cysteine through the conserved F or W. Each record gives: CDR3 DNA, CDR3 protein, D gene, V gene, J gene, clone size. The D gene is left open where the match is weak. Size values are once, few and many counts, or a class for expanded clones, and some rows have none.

CDR3 DNA: TGTGCCACCGTTCGGGACATTGAAGCTTTCTTT; CDR3 protein: CATVRDIEAFF; D gene: NA; V gene: TRBV19; J gene: TRBJ1-1; clone size: few
CDR3 DNA: TGTGCCAGCAGTTTATGGGGTAGACCCGGCTCCTACGAGCAGTACTTC; CDR3 protein: CASSLWGRPGSYEQYF; D gene: NA; V gene: TRBV12-3/TRBV12-4; J gene: TRBJ2-7; clone size: NA
CDR3 DNA: TGTGCCAGCAGTGAAGGCACTAGCGGGAGGTTGTACTCCTACGAGCAGTACTTC; CDR3 protein: CASSEGTSGRLYSYEQYF; D gene: TRBD2; V gene: TRBV25-1; J gene: TRBJ2-7; clone size: NA
CDR3 DNA: TGTGCCAGCAGTGAAAAAGGGACAGGCCTCACAGATACGCAGTATTTT; CDR3 protein: CASSEKGTGLTDTQYF; D gene: TRBD1; V gene: TRBV2; J gene: TRBJ2-3; clone size: few
CDR3 DNA: TGCAGCGATGGGGGGCTGAACACTGAAGCTTTCTTT; CDR3 protein: CSDGGLNTEAFF; D gene: NA; V gene: TRBV29-1; J gene: TRBJ1-1; clone size: many
CDR3 DNA: TGCAGTGCTTCCCCACTAGCGGGAGACCAAGAGACCCAGTACTTC; CDR3 protein: CSASPLAGDQETQYF; D gene: TRBD2; V gene: TRBV20-1; J gene: TRBJ2-5; clone size: few
CDR3 DNA: TGTGCCAGCAGCCTTTGGGTAGCGGGAGGCCCCGAAAATATAAATGAGCAGTTCTTC; CDR3 protein: CASSLWVAGGPENINEQFF; D gene: TRBD2; V gene: TRBV3-1; J gene: TRBJ2-1; clone size: few
CDR3 DNA: TGCAGCGTTGAGGACGGCTCGGGGAAGACCCAGTACTTC; CDR3 protein: CSVEDGSGKTQYF; D gene: NA; V gene: TRBV29-1; J gene: TRBJ2-5; clone size: NA
CDR3 DNA: TGTGCCAGCACCGATACAGGGTTTAACACCGGGGAGCTGTTTTTT; CDR3 protein: CASTDTGFNTGELFF; D gene: NA; V gene: TRBV21-1; J gene: TRBJ2-2; clone size: NA
CDR3 DNA: TGCAGCGTTGATCGACAGGGTATGAATGAGCAGTTCTTC; CDR3 protein: CSVDRQGMNEQFF; D gene: TRBD1; V gene: TRBV29-1; J gene: TRBJ2-1; clone size: few
CDR3 DNA: TGCAGCGTTCGACAGGGGGCGCGTGGGGCCAACGTCCTGACTTTC; CDR3 protein: CSVRQGARGANVLTF; D gene: TRBD1; V gene: TRBV29-1; J gene: TRBJ2-6; clone size: few
CDR3 DNA: TGTGCCAGCTCACCGGGACAGTTCACCCTCTCTGGGGCCAACGTCCTGACTTTC; CDR3 protein: CASSPGQFTLSGANVLTF; D gene: TRBD1; V gene: TRBV18; J gene: TRBJ2-6; clone size: NA
CDR3 DNA: TGTGCCAGCAGTTTTCGGGCGGCCTCCTACAATGAGCAGTTCTTC; CDR3 protein: CASSFRAASYNEQFF; D gene: NA; V gene: TRBV28; J gene: TRBJ2-1; clone size: many
CDR3 DNA: TGTGCCACCAGTGTCACCGCCGAGACAGGGAGCTACGAGCAGTACTTC; CDR3 protein: CATSVTAETGSYEQYF; D gene: TRBD1; V gene: TRBV24-1; J gene: TRBJ2-7; clone size: few
CDR3 DNA: TGCGCCAGCAGCCCGGGGACGGTCAGCAATCAGCCCCAGCATTTT; CDR3 protein: CASSPGTVSNQPQHF; D gene: NA; V gene: TRBV5-1; J gene: TRBJ1-5; clone size: few
CDR3 DNA: TGCAGTGCCAGACAGGGATGGAGCAATCAGCCCCAGCATTTT; CDR3 protein: CSARQGWSNQPQHF; D gene: TRBD1; V gene: TRBV20-1; J gene: TRBJ1-5; clone size: few
CDR3 DNA: TGTGCCAGCAGTTTGACGAGGGAGCTGTTTTTT; CDR3 protein: CASSLTRELFF; D gene: NA; V gene: TRBV5-5; J gene: TRBJ2-2; clone size: NA
CDR3 DNA: TGTGCCGCGTCTTCTAGCGACTCCTACGAGCAGTACTTC; CDR3 protein: CAASSSDSYEQYF; D gene: NA; V gene: TRBV10-3; J gene: TRBJ2-7; clone size: NA
CDR3 DNA: TGCGCCAGCAGCCAAGCCGAGCGGGACTTAATGGGCGCCGGGGAGCTGTTTTTT; CDR3 protein: CASSQAERDLMGAGELFF; D gene: TRBD2; V gene: TRBV4-3; J gene: TRBJ2-2; clone size: few
CDR3 DNA: TGCAGTGCTAGATACAGGGAGTTATACGAGCAGTACTTC; CDR3 protein: CSARYRELYEQYF; D gene: NA; V gene: TRBV20-1; J gene: TRBJ2-7; clone size: NA
CDR3 DNA: TGTGCCAGCAGTCCCGGGACTACCAGCCAGGAGCAGTACTTC; CDR3 protein: CASSPGTTSQEQYF; D gene: TRBD2; V gene: TRBV7-9; J gene: TRBJ2-7; clone size: few
CDR3 DNA: TGCAGTGCTGGGGGACTGGCAGCAGATACGCAGTATTTT; CDR3 protein: CSAGGLAADTQYF; D gene: NA; V gene: TRBV20-1; J gene: TRBJ2-3; clone size: NA
CDR3 DNA: TGTGCCACCACCCTGGGACGGGTCGAAGAGCAGTACTTC; CDR3 protein: CATTLGRVEEQYF; D gene: NA; V gene: TRBV12-3/TRBV12-4; J gene: TRBJ2-7; clone size: NA
CDR3 DNA: TGCGCCAGCAGCTTGTCGACAGGGGGCAATGAGCAGTTCTTC; CDR3 protein: CASSLSTGGNEQFF; D gene: TRBD1; V gene: TRBV5-1; J gene: TRBJ2-1; clone size: many
CDR3 DNA: TGCAGTGCTAGAAAACCAGACACCTACGAGCAGTACTTC; CDR3 protein: CSARKPDTYEQYF; D gene: NA; V gene: TRBV20-1; J gene: TRBJ2-7; clone size: few
CDR3 DNA: TGTGCCAGCAGTTACTCGAAAGAACGTGAAAACACCATATATTTT; CDR3 protein: CASSYSKERENTIYF; D gene: NA; V gene: TRBV6-5; J gene: TRBJ1-3; clone size: NA